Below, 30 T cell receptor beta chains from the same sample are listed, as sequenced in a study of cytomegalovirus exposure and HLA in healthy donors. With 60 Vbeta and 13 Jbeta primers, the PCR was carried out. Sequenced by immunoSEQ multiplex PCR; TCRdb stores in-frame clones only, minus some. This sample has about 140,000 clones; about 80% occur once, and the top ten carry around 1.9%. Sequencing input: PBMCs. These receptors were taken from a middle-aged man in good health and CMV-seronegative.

CDR3: CASSGSAGHPYGYTF. The CDR3 nucleotides read TGTGCCAGCAGTGGCAGTGCGGGCCACCCCTATGGCTACACCTTC. V and J are TRBV27 and TRBJ1-2, with D unclear. Germline assignment: CDR1 MNHEY and CDR2 SMNVEV (reference sequence). This CDR3 comprises 15 residues. The V end was cut by 5 bases, the J end by 4 bases, with 17 bases between.

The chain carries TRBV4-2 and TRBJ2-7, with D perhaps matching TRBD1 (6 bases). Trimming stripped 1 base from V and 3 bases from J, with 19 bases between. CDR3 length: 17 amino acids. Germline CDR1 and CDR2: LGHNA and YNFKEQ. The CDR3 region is CASSQASIPTGLYEQYF. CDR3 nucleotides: TGTGCCAGCAGCCAAGCATCGATACCGACAGGACTCTACGAGCAGTACTTC.

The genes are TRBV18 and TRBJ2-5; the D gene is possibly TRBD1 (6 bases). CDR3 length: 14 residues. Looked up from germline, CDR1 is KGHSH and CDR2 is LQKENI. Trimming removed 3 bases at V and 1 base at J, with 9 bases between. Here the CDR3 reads CASSPLDSQETQYF. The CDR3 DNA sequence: TGTGCCAGCTCACCTTTGGACAGCCAAGAGACCCAGTACTTC.

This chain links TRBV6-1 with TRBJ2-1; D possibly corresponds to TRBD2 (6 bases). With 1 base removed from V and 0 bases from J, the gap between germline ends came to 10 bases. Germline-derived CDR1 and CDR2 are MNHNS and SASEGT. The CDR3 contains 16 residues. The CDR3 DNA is TGTGCCAGCAGTGAAGGACTAGTTAGCTCCTACAATGAGCAGTTCTTC. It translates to CASSEGLVSSYNEQFF.

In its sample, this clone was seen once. The CDR3 nucleotides are TGTGCCAGCAGTTCACAGGGGAGGTTCGATGAGCAGTTCTTC. Protein sequence: CASSSQGRFDEQFF. The rearrangement joins TRBV27 to TRBJ2-1; maybe TRBD1 (7 bases). V was shortened by 4 bases and J by 8 bases, with 15 bases between the two germline ends. The CDR3 is 14 residues long. The V gene's germline CDR1 is MNHEY and CDR2 SMNVEV (reference sequence).

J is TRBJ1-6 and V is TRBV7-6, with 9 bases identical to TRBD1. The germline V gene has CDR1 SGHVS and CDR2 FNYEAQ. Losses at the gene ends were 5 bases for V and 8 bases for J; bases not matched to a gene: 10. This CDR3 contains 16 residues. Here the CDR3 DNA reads TGTGCCAGCAGCCTACAACCGGGACAGGGTTATTCACCCCTCCACTTT. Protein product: CASSLQPGQGYSPLHF. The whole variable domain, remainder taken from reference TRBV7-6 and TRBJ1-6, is GAGVSQSPRYKVTKRGQDVALRCDPISGHVSLYWYRQALGQGPEFLTYFNYEAQQDKSGLPNDRFSAERPEGSISTLTIQRTEQRDSAMYRCASSLQPGQGYSPLHFGNGTRLTVT.

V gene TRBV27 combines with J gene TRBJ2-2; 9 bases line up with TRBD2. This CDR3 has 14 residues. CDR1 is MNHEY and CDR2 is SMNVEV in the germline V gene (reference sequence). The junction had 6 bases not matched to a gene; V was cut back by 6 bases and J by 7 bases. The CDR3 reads CASRIRGGDGELFF. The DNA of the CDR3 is TGTGCCAGCAGGATTCGCGGGGGGGACGGGGAGCTGTTTTTT.

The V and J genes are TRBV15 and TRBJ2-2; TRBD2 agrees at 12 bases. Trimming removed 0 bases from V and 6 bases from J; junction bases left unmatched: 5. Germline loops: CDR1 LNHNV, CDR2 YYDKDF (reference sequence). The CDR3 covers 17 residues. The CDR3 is CATSRDRLAGVAGELFF. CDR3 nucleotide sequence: TGTGCCACCAGCAGAGATCGACTAGCGGGAGTGGCCGGGGAGCTGTTTTTT.

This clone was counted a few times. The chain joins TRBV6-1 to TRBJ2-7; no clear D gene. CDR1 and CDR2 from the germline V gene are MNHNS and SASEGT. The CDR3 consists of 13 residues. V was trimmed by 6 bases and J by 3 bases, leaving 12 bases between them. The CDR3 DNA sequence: TGTGCCAGCAGGTCGCTTAGGAGCTACGAGCAGTACTTC. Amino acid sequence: CASRSLRSYEQYF.

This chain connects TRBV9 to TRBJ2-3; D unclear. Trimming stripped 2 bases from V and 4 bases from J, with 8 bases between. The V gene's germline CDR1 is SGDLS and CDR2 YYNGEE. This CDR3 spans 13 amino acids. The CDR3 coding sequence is TGTGCCAGCAGCGTTAAAGCGTCAGATACGCAGTATTTT. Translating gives CASSVKASDTQYF.

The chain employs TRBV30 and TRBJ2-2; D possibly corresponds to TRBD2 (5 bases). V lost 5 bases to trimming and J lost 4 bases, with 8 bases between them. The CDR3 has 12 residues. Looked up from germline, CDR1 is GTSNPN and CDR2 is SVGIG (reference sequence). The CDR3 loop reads CAWSRGTGELFF. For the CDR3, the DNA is TGTGCCTGGTCCCGGGGCACCGGGGAGCTGTTTTTT.

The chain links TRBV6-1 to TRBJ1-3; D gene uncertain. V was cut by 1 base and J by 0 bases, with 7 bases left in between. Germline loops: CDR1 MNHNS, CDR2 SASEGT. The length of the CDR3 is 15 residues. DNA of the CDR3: TGTGCCAGCAGTGAAGTGGAGTACTCTGGAAACACCATATATTTT. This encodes CASSEVEYSGNTIYF.

The CDR3 loop reads CASSSIAGGVYEQYF. The CDR3 bases are TGTGCCAGCAGCTCAATAGCGGGAGGGGTCTACGAGCAGTACTTC. The rearrangement joins TRBV13 to TRBJ2-7, with TRBD2 matching 11 bases. The CDR3 length is 15 residues. The J segment lost 3 bases and the V segment lost 4 bases, leaving 5 bases of the junction unmatched. Germline V gene sequence: CDR1 PRHDT, CDR2 FYEKMQ (reference sequence).

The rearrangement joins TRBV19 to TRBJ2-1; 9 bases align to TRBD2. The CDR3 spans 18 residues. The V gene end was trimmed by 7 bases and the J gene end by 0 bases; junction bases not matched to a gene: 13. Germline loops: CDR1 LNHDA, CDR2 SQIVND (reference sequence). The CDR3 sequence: CASMETSGSHSSYNEQFF. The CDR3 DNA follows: TGTGCCAGTATGGAGACTAGCGGCAGCCATAGCTCCTACAATGAGCAGTTCTTC.

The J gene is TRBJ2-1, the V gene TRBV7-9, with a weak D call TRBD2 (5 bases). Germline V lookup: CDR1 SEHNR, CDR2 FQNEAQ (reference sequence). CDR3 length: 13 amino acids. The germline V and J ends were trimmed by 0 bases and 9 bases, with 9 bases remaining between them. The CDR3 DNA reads TGTGCCAGCAGCTTAGCCGAGGGTCTTGAGCAGTTCTTC. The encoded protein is CASSLAEGLEQFF. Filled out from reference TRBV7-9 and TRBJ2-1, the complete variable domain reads DTGVSQNPRHKITKRGQNVTFRCDPISEHNRLYWYRQTLGQGPEFLTYFQNEAQLEKSRLLSDRFSAERPKGSFSTLEIQRTEQGDSAMYLCASSLAEGLEQFFGPGTRLTVL.

CDR3 sequence reads: CASSFDRDSTDTQYF. CDR3 coding DNA: TGTGCCAGCAGTTTCGACAGGGATAGCACAGATACGCAGTATTTT. The rearrangement joins TRBV28 to TRBJ2-3; 7 nucleotides align to TRBD1. This CDR3 spans 15 amino acids. The V and J ends lost 3 bases and 0 bases, in that order; junction bases with no gene match: 3. Germline CDR1 MDHEN, CDR2 SYDVKM.

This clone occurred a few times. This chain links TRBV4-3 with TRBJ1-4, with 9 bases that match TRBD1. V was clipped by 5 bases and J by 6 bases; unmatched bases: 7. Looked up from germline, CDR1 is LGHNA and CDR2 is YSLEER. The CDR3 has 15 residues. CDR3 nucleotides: TGCGCCAGCAGCTCCCGGACAGGGGTTGATGAAAAACTGTTTTTT. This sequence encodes CASSSRTGVDEKLFF.

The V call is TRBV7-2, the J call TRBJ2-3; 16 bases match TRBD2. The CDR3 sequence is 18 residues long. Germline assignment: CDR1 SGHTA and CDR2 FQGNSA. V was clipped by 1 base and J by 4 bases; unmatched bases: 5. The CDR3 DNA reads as TGTGCCAGCAGCTTAGTTGGGACTAGCGGGGGGGCCTCAGATACGCAGTATTTT. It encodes CASSLVGTSGGASDTQYF.

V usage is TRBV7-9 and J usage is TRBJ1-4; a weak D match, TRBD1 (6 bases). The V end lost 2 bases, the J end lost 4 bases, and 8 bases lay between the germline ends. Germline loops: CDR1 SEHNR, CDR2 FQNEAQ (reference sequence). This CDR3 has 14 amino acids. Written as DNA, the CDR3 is TGTGCCAGCAGCTTACAAGGGGGTAATGAAAAACTGTTTTTT. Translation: CASSLQGGNEKLFF. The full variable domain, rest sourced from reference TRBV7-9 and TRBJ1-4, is DTGVSQNPRHKITKRGQNVTFRCDPISEHNRLYWYRQTLGQGPEFLTYFQNEAQLEKSRLLSDRFSAERPKGSFSTLEIQRTEQGDSAMYLCASSLQGGNEKLFFGSGTQLSVL.

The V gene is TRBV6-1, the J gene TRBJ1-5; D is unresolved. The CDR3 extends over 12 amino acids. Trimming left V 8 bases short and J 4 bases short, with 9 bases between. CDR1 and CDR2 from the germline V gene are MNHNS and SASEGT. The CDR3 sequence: CASAQRNQPQHF. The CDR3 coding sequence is TGTGCCAGCGCCCAACGGAATCAGCCCCAGCATTTT.

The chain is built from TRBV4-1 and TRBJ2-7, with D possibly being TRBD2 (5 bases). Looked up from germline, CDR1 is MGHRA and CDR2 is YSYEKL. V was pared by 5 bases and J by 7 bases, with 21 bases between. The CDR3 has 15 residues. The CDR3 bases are TGCGCCAGCAGCAGTAGGGCGGGTACCTTTACGGAGCAGTACTTC. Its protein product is CASSSRAGTFTEQYF.

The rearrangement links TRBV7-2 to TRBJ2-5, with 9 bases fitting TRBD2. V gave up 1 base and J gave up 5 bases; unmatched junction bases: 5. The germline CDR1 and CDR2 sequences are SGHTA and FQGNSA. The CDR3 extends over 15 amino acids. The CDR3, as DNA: TGTGCCAGCAGCTTAGAGGCGGGAGGGATTGAGACCCAGTACTTC. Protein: CASSLEAGGIETQYF.

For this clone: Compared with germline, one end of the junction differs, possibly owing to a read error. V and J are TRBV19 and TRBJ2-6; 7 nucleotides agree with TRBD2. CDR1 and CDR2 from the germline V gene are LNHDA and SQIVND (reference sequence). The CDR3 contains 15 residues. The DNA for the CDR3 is TGTGCCAGTAGGACCACGGGAGGAGGCTCCAACGGCCTGACTTTC. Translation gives CASRTTGGGSNGLTF.

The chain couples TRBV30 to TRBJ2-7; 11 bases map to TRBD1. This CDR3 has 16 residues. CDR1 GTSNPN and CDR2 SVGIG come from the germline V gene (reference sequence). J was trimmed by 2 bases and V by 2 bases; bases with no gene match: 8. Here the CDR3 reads CAWSFGTGGSPYEQYF. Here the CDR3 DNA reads TGTGCCTGGAGTTTCGGGACAGGGGGTAGTCCCTACGAGCAGTACTTC.

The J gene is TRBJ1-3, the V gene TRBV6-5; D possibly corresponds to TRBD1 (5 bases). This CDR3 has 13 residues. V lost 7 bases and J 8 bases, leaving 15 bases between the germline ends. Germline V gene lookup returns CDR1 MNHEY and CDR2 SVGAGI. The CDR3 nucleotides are TGTGCCAGCACCCCACCGGGGGGTGACACCATATATTTT. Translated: CASTPPGGDTIYF.

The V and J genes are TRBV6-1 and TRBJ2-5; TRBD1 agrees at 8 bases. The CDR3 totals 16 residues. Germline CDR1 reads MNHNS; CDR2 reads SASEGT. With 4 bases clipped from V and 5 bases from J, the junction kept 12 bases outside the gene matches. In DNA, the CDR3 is TGTGCCAGCAGTGGATGGGGGACAGGTGGACGGGAGACCCAGTACTTC. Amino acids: CASSGWGTGGRETQYF.

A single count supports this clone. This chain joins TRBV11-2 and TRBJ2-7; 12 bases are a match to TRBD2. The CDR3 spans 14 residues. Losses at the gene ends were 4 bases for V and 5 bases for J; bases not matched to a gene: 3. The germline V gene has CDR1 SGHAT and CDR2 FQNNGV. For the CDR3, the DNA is TGTGCCAGCAGCTCACTAGCGGGGGGCGACGAGCAGTACTTC. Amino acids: CASSSLAGGDEQYF. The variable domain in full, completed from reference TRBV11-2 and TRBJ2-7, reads EAGVAQSPRYKIIEKRQSVAFWCNPISGHATLYWYQQILGQGPKLLIQFQNNGVVDDSQLPKDRFSAERLKGVDSTLKIQPAKLEDSAVYLCASSSLAGGDEQYFGPGTRLTVT.

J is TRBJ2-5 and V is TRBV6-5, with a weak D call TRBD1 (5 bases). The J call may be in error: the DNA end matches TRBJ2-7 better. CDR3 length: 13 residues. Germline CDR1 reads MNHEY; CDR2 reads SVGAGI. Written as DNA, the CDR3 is TGTGCCAGCAGTTACGACAGAGCCTACGAGCAGTACTTC. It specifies CASSYDRAYEQYF.

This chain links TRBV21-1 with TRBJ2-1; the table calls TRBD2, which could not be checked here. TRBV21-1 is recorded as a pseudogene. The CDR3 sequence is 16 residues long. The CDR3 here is CASTQRRREGQSEQFF. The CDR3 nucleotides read TGTGCCAGCACCCAACGACGGCGGGAGGGCCAGAGTGAGCAGTTCTTC.

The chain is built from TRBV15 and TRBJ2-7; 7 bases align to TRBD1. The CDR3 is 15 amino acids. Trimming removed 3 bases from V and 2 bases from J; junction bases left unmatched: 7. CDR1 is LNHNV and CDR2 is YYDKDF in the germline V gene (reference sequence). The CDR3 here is CATSSEGGFPYEQYF. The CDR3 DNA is TGTGCCACCAGCAGTGAAGGGGGCTTCCCCTACGAGCAGTACTTC.